The 3 T cell receptor beta chains below were found in one sample sequenced in a study of spatial heterogeneity in lung cancer. Whole-study results and caveats: Tumors with more nonsynonymous mutations had more expanded intratumoral alpha and beta TCRs.

As for time point: sample taken at primary tumor resection. These TCRs are of unknown antigen specificity. TCRdb re-called the 5' RACE reads through MiXCR, storing one row per CDR3 protein. The repertoire holds about 7,800 distinct CDR3 sequences, with about 19% as singletons. The sequencing used lung tumor tissue, collected at surgery. These receptor sequences come from a female donor with early-stage non-small cell lung cancer.

V usage is TRBV5-1 and J usage is TRBJ2-7; 11 bases agree with TRBD2. Germline lookup yields CDR1 SGHRS and CDR2 YFSETQ. J lost 4 bases, V lost 5 bases, and 8 bases had no gene match. The CDR3 has 15 amino acids. CDR3 loop: CASSLSLAGGYEQYF. Written as DNA, the CDR3 is TGCGCCAGCAGTCTGAGCCTAGCGGGGGGATACGAGCAGTACTTC.

This chain uses TRBV9 with TRBJ2-2, with 10 bases identical to TRBD2. There are 15 residues in the CDR3. CDR1 and CDR2 (germline): SGDLS, YYNGEE. Germline trimming cut 5 bases from V and 2 bases from J; bases unmatched to any gene: 3. The CDR3 loop is CASRGTSENTGELFF. DNA for the CDR3: TGTGCCAGCAGAGGGACTAGCGAAAACACCGGGGAGCTGTTTTTT. Together with reference TRBV9 and TRBJ2-2, the CDR3 gives the full variable domain: DSGVTQTPKHLITATGQRVTLRCSPRSGDLSVYWYQQSLDQGLQFLIQYYNGEERAKGNILERFSAQQFPDLHSELNLSSLELGDSALYFCASRGTSENTGELFFGEGSRLTVL.

This clonotype rates as medium-sized. The rearrangement uses TRBV6-2 or TRBV6-3 and TRBJ2-7; 8 nucleotides align to TRBD1. Germline values: CDR1 MNHEY, CDR2 SVGEGT. J lost 7 bases, V lost 5 bases, and 13 bases had no gene match. The CDR3 is 15 amino acids. In DNA form, the CDR3 reads TGTGCCAGCAGTACCCCTCCTGGCAGGGGGCATGAGCAGTACTTC. Protein: CASSTPPGRGHEQYF.